This T cell receptor (beta chain) was obtained from a study of blood T cell repertoires in COVID-19. Study-level information: Acute-phase and convalescent COVID-19 samples originated in the United States, Italy and Spain. PBMCs, B-cell-depleted T cells, or T cells were the source of the cDNA or gDNA that made up the material.

The length of the CDR3 is 15 residues. With V trimmed by 7 bases and J by 8 bases, 9 bases remained unmatched. Germline V lookup: CDR1 MDHEN, CDR2 SYDVKM. Authors' methods: Cell counts per sample came from amplifying reference gene primers. Assay: immunoSEQ multiplex PCR; the TCRdb copy retains only in-frame clones and omits some. The V and J calls and the clone size are those of that table, but D and trimming were determined from the DNA. The table lists about 190,000 clones, 84% of them singletons. The TCR comes from a woman aged 70-85 years with active or convalescent COVID-19. This chain uses TRBV28 with TRBJ2-7; 15 bases are a match to TRBD2. Sequenced input: peripheral blood. The CDR3 protein is CASTRVGLAGGQQYF. The CDR3 DNA is TGTGCCAGCACCAGAGTCGGACTAGCGGGAGGGCAGCAGTACTTC.